This TCR beta chain comes out of a study of T-cell memory formation after mild COVID-19. Study information: TCR clusters were mostly confined to one donor each.

Constant-segment primers and 5'RACE yielded cDNA libraries for TCR alpha and TCR beta, each carrying sample barcodes and UMIs. In TCRdb, the 5' RACE reads were re-called with MiXCR into one record per CDR3 protein. The table has around 470,000 distinct CDR3 sequences, 15% to 20% seen once; the top ten hold roughly 8.4%. With 4 bases clipped from V and 7 bases from J, the junction kept 6 bases outside the gene matches. Germline-derived CDR1 and CDR2 are SGHRS and YFSETQ. The CDR3 sequence is 14 residues long. About this clonotype: Its matching antigen is unknown.

Study results and caveats: Largely, contracting CD4+ clones fell within CM and EM, and contracting CD8+ clones within EMRA.

This chain joins TRBV5-1 and TRBJ1-5; 9 nucleotides align to TRBD1. This clonotype was obtained from an adult woman who had mild COVID-19 (a few samples of this study predate the infection). Cell type and time point are not known. The specimen was PBMCs or a T cell subset sorted from them (not recorded which). CDR3 nucleotide sequence: TGCGCCAGCAGCACTGGGACAGGGCGGCAGCCCCAGCATTTT. Translating it yields CASSTGTGRQPQHF. The whole variable domain, filled in from reference TRBV5-1 and TRBJ1-5, reads KAGVTQTPRYLIKTRGQQVTLSCSPISGHRSVSWYQQTPGQGLQFLFEYFSETQRNKGNFPGRFSGRQFSNSRSEMNVSTLELGDSALYLCASSTGTGRQPQHFGDGTRLSIL.